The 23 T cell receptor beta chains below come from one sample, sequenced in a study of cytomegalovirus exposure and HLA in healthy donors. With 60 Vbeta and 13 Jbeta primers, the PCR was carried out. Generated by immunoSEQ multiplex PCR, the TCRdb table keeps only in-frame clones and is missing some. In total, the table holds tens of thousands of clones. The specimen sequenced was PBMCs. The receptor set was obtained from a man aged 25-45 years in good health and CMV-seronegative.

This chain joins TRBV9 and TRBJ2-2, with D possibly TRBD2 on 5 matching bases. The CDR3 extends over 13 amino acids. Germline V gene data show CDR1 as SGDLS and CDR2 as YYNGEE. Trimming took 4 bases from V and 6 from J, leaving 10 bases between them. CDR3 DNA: TGTGCCAGCAGCCCAAGGACTGCCGGGGAGCTGTTTTTT. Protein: CASSPRTAGELFF.

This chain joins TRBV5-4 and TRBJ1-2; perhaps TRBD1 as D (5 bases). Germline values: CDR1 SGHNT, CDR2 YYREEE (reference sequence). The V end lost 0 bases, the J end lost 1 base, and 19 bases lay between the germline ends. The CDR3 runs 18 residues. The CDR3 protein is CASSLAPNARRGNYGYTF. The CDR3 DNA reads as TGTGCCAGCAGCTTGGCCCCCAATGCCAGGAGGGGTAACTATGGCTACACCTTC.

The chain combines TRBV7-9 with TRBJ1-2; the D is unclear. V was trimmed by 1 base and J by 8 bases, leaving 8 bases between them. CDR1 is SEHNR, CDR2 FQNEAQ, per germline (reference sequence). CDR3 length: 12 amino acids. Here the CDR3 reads CASSLELEGYTF. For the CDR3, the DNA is TGTGCCAGCAGCTTAGAATTAGAAGGCTACACCTTC.

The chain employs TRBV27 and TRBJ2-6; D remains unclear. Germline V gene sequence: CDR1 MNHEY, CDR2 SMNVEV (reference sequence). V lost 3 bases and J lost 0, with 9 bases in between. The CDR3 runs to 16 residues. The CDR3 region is CASSLYGRSGANVLTF. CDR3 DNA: TGTGCCAGCAGTTTGTATGGGCGCTCTGGGGCCAACGTCCTGACTTTC.

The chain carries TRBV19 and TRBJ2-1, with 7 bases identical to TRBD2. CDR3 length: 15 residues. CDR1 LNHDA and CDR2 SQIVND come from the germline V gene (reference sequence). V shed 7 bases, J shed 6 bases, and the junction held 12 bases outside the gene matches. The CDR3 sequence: CASTLTSLLSNEQFF. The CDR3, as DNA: TGTGCCAGTACCCTGACTAGCTTATTATCCAATGAGCAGTTCTTC.

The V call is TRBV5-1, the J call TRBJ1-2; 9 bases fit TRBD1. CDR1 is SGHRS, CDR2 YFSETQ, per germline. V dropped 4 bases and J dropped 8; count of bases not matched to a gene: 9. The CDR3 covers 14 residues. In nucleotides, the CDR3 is TGCGCCAGCAGCGTACCCGGGACAGGGATCGGCTACACCTTC. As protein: CASSVPGTGIGYTF.

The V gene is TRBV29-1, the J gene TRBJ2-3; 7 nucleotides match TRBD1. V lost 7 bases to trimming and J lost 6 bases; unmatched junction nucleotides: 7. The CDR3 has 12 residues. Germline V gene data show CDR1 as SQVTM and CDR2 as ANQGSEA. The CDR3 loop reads CSGRQGSDTQYF. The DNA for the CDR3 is TGCAGCGGGAGACAGGGAAGCGATACGCAGTATTTT.

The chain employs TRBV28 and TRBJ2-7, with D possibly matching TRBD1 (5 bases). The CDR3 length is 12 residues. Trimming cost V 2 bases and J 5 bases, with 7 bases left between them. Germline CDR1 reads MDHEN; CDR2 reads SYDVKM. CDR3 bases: TGTGCCAGCAGTTTAAGGGGCAACGAGCAGTACTTC. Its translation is CASSLRGNEQYF. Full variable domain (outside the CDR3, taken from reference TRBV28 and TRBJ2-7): DVKVTQSSRYLVKRTGEKVFLECVQDMDHENMFWYRQDPGLGLRLIYFSYDVKMKEKGDIPEGYSVSREKKERFSLILESASTNQTSMYLCASSLRGNEQYFGPGTRLTVT.

The CDR3 DNA reads as TGTGCCAGCTCACCGCAGGGTGGCGAGCAGTACTTC. Its protein is CASSPQGGEQYF. The chain couples TRBV18 to TRBJ2-7, with D perhaps matching TRBD1 (5 bases). The germline V gene encodes CDR1 KGHSH and CDR2 LQKENI. This CDR3 has 12 residues. The ends were cut back, 3 bases at V and 6 bases at J, with 9 bases in the middle.

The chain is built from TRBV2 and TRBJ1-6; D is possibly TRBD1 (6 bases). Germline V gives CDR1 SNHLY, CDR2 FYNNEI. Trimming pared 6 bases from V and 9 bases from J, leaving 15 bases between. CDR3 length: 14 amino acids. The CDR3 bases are TGTGCCAGCAGGGTGGACAGCCGTGGTTCACCCCTCCACTTT. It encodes CASRVDSRGSPLHF.

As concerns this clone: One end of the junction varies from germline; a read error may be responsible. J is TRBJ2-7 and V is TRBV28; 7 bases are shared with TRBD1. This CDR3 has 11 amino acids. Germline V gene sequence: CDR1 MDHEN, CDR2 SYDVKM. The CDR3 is CASSYDRAPDF. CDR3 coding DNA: TGTGCCAGCAGCTACGACAGGGCCCCCGACTTC.

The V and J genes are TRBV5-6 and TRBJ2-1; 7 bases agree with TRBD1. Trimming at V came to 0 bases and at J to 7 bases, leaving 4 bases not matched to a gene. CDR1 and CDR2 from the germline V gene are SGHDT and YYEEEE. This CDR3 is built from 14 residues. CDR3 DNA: TGTGCCAGCAGCTTGGTGGGACAGAAAAATGAGCAGTTCTTC. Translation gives CASSLVGQKNEQFF. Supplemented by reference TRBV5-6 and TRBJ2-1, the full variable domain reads DAGVTQSPTHLIKTRGQQVTLRCSPKSGHDTVSWYQQALGQGPQFIFQYYEEEERQRGNFPDRFSGHQFPNYSSELNVNALLLGDSALYLCASSLVGQKNEQFFGPGTRLTVL.

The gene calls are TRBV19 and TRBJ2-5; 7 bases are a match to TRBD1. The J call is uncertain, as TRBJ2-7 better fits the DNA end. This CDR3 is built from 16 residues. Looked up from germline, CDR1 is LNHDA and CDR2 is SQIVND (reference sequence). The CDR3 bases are TGTGCCAGTAGTTCGCGTGGGGTACAGGGGCACTACGAGCAGTACTTC. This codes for CASSSRGVQGHYEQYF.

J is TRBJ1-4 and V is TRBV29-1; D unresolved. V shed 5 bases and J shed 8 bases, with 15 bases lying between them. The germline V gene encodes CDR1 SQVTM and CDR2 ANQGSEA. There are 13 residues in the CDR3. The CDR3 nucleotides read TGCAGCGTTTTTAGTATCGGAGGCGAAAAACTGTTTTTT. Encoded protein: CSVFSIGGEKLFF.

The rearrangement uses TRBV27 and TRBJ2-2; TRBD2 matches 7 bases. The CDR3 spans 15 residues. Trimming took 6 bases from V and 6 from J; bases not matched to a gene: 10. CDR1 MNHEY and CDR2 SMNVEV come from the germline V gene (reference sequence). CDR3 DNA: TGTGCCAGCAGCGTAGCGGGCCGAGCCGCCGGGGAGCTGTTTTTT. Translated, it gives CASSVAGRAAGELFF.

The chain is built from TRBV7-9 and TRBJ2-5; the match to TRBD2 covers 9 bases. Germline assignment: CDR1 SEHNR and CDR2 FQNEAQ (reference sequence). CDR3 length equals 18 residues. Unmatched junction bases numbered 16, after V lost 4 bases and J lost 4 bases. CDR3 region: CASSSDEGSGRIGETQYF. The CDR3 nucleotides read TGTGCCAGCAGCTCGGACGAAGGTAGCGGGAGAATAGGAGAGACCCAGTACTTC.

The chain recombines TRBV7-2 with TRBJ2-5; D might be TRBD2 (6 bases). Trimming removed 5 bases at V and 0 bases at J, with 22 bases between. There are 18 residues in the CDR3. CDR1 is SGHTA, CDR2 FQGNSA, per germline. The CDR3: CASSPPLRTGRYQETQYF. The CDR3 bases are TGTGCCAGCAGCCCCCCCCTGAGGACGGGGAGGTACCAAGAGACCCAGTACTTC.

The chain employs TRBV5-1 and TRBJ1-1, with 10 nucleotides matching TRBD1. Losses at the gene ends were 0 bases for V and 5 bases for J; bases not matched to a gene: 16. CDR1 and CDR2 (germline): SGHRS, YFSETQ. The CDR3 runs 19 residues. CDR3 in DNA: TGCGCCAGCAGCTTGGACCTTGCTCAGACAGGGGGCGCGAGTACTGAAGCTTTCTTT. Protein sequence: CASSLDLAQTGGASTEAFF.

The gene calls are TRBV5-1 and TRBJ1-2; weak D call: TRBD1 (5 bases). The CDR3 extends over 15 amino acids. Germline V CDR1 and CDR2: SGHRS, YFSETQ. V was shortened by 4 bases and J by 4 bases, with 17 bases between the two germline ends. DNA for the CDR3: TGCGCCAGCAGCCTTAATCCGTTCGGGGGCTATGGCTACACCTTC. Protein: CASSLNPFGGYGYTF. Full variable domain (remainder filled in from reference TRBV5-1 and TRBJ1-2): KAGVTQTPRYLIKTRGQQVTLSCSPISGHRSVSWYQQTPGQGLQFLFEYFSETQRNKGNFPGRFSGRQFSNSRSEMNVSTLELGDSALYLCASSLNPFGGYGYTFGSGTRLTVV.

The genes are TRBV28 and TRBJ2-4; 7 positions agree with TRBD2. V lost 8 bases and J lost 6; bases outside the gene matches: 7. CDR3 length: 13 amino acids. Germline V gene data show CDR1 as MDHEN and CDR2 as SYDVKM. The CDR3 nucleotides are TGTGCCAGCGACGCGGGAGATTTAAACATTCAGTACTTC. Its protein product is CASDAGDLNIQYF. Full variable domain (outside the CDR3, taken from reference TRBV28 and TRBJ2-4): DVKVTQSSRYLVKRTGEKVFLECVQDMDHENMFWYRQDPGLGLRLIYFSYDVKMKEKGDIPEGYSVSREKKERFSLILESASTNQTSMYLCASDAGDLNIQYFGAGTRLSVL.

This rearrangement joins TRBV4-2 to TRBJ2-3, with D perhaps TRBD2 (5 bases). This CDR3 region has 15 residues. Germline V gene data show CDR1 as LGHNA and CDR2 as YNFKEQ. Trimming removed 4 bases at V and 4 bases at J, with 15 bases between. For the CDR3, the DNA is TGTGCCAGCAGCCCGAGGGCGGGCTCTGCAGATACGCAGTATTTT. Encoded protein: CASSPRAGSADTQYF.

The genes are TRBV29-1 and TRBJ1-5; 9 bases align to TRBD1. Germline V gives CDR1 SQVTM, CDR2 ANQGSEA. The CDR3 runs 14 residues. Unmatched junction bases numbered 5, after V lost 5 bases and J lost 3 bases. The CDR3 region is CSVTGTGYNQPQHF. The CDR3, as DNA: TGCAGCGTTACCGGGACAGGGTACAATCAGCCCCAGCATTTT.

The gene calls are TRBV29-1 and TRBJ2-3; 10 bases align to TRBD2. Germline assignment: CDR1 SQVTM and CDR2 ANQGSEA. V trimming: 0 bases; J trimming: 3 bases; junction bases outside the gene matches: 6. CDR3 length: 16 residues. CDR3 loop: CSVEEPGLAKTDTQYF. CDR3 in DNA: TGCAGCGTTGAAGAACCGGGACTAGCGAAGACAGATACGCAGTATTTT.